The 20 T cell receptor beta chains below were found in one sample sequenced in a study of T-cell reconstitution after alpha-beta-depleted transplantation in children. Unique molecular identifiers featured in how the TCRbeta library was prepared. Via MiXCR, TCRdb re-called the PCR reads, giving one row per CDR3 protein. Of fewer than 35,000 distinct CDR3 sequences listed, about 6.2% are singletons. Sequences were derived from PBMCs, mostly from graft donor cells, sampled 180 days after TCRalphabeta/CD19-depleted stem cell transplant. The receptors stem from a male patient younger than 18 who had a stem cell transplant for acute myeloid leukemia, so the T cells may come from the graft donor.

This clonotype has ten or more counts. This sequence joins TRBV29-1 and TRBJ2-7; 10 bases align to TRBD2. CDR3 length: 13 amino acids. Germline CDR1 reads SQVTM; CDR2 reads ANQGSEA. The ends lost 3 bases at V and 7 bases at J; junction bases unmatched: 6. The CDR3 DNA is TGCAGCGTTGAGCTAGCGGGAGAGGGGGAGCAGTACTTC. It specifies CSVELAGEGEQYF.

This clonotype showed up many times. The chain recombines TRBV3-1 with TRBJ2-3; possible D gene TRBD2, 5 bases. CDR3 length: 13 residues. Germline lookup yields CDR1 LGHDT and CDR2 YNNKEL (reference sequence). Between the trimmed V and J ends, which lost 3 bases and 5 bases, there was a span of 9 bases. The chain's CDR3 is CASSQGREDTQYF. CDR3 DNA sequence: TGTGCCAGCAGCCAGGGTCGGGAAGATACGCAGTATTTT.

In this sample, this clonotype turned up many times. The DNA for the CDR3 is TGTGCCACCAGCAGTTACCCGCGAGGGGGAGGTCAAGAGACCCAGTACTTC. It translates to CATSSYPRGGGQETQYF. The V gene is TRBV15, the J gene TRBJ2-5; D might be TRBD1 or TRBD2, each matching 6 bases. Germline lookup yields CDR1 LNHNV and CDR2 YYDKDF (reference sequence). V was pared by 3 bases and J by 2 bases, with 19 bases between. The CDR3 sequence is 17 residues long.

This clonotype was seen ten or more times. The chain couples TRBV12-3 or TRBV12-4 to TRBJ2-7; TRBD2 aligns across 9 bases. This CDR3 has 14 amino acids. V shed 8 bases, J shed 0 bases, and the junction held 5 bases outside the gene matches. The CDR3 bases are TGTGCCAGCGGACTGGGACTAGCCTCCTACGAGCAGTACTTC. It yields the protein CASGLGLASYEQYF.

The chain is built from TRBV28 and TRBJ2-1, with TRBD2 matching 8 bases. The V gene end was trimmed by 1 base and the J gene end by 6 bases; junction bases not matched to a gene: 11. The CDR3 loop spans 17 amino acids. Germline CDR1 is MDHEN and CDR2 is SYDVKM. The CDR3 nucleotides are TGTGCCAGCAGTTTATCGGGGGGGCGGTTTGGGGGCAATGAGCAGTTCTTC. It specifies CASSLSGGRFGGNEQFF.

In this sample, this clonotype turned up many times. The rearrangement joins TRBV7-8 to TRBJ2-7; D is perhaps TRBD1 (5 bases). Germline-derived CDR1 and CDR2 are SGHVS and FQNEAQ. This CDR3 spans 14 amino acids. Trimming took off 5 bases at V and 3 bases at J, with 14 bases between the two ends. CDR3: CASSPLSRGYEQYF. CDR3 DNA: TGTGCCAGCAGCCCACTTTCTAGGGGCTACGAGCAGTACTTC. The complete variable domain, with remaining parts taken from reference TRBV7-8 and TRBJ2-7, reads GAGVSQSPRYKVAKRGQDVALRCDPISGHVSLFWYQQALGQGPEFLTYFQNEAQLDKSGLPSDRFFAERPEGSVSTLKIQRTQQEDSAVYLCASSPLSRGYEQYFGPGTRLTVT.

In this sample, this clonotype turned up a few times. V usage is TRBV12-3 or TRBV12-4 and J usage is TRBJ1-4; D is ambiguous. The CDR3 is made up of 16 amino acids. Trimming stripped 4 bases from V and 3 bases from J, with 15 bases between. The CDR3 is CASSWVRGTANEKLFF. The CDR3 DNA follows: TGTGCCAGCAGTTGGGTCCGGGGTACCGCTAATGAAAAACTGTTTTTT.

This clonotype appeared many times. The V and J genes are TRBV6-2 or TRBV6-3 and TRBJ2-7; 8 bases are a match to TRBD2. This CDR3 is 16 amino acids long. The germline CDR1 and CDR2 sequences are MNHEY and SVGEGT. J gave up 2 bases and V 6 bases, and 12 bases lay outside the gene matches. This chain's CDR3 is CASSRVRTSLAYEQYF. In nucleotides, the CDR3 is TGTGCCAGCAGCCGGGTTCGGACTAGCCTCGCCTACGAGCAGTACTTC.

This clonotype was counted at least ten times. The CDR3 sequence is CASRPGANVLTF. In DNA, the CDR3 is TGTGCCAGCAGGCCTGGGGCCAACGTCCTGACTTTC. V usage is TRBV12-3 or TRBV12-4 and J usage is TRBJ2-6, with D hard to call. The CDR3 has 12 residues. The V gene lost 6 bases and the J gene lost 2 bases, with 2 bases spanning the gap.

This clonotype was recorded many times. The J gene is TRBJ2-5, the V gene TRBV7-9, with D perhaps matching TRBD2 (6 bases). The CDR3 contains 16 residues. The V gene's germline CDR1 is SEHNR and CDR2 FQNEAQ (reference sequence). V lost 1 base, J lost 1 base, and 13 bases lay in between. Written as DNA, the CDR3 is TGTGCCAGCAGCTTAGTGGTAGCGGAATCCCAAGAGACCCAGTACTTC. Translated: CASSLVVAESQETQYF.

The V and J genes are TRBV14 and TRBJ1-1; possible D gene TRBD1, 5 bases. V was clipped by 5 bases and J by 4 bases, with 29 bases between them. The germline CDR1 and CDR2 sequences are SGHDN and FVKESK. This CDR3 is 19 amino acids long. CDR3 in DNA: TGTGCCAGCAGCAAAAGAGCCCTGGGGAGGGGAAGGTTCTCCACTGAAGCTTTCTTT. Its protein is CASSKRALGRGRFSTEAFF.

V gene TRBV7-4 combines with J gene TRBJ2-1; no reliable D call. The CDR3 is made up of 16 amino acids. Germline CDR1 is SGHVT and CDR2 is SQSDAQ. V shed 6 bases and J shed 9 bases, with 24 bases lying between them. The chain's CDR3 is CASRVEIGTGGAEQFF. The CDR3 nucleotides read TGTGCCAGCAGGGTGGAAATCGGTACCGGTGGTGCTGAGCAGTTCTTC.

This clonotype was recorded many times. The J gene is TRBJ2-6, the V gene TRBV12-3 or TRBV12-4, with 10 bases identical to TRBD2. V trimming: 3 bases; J trimming: 2 bases; junction bases outside the gene matches: 7. The CDR3 covers 18 residues. CDR3 coding DNA: TGTGCCAGCAGTTTGAGGTCTAGCGGGAGAACTGGGGCCAACGTCCTGACTTTC. It codes for CASSLRSSGRTGANVLTF.

This clonotype was detected only a few times. V usage is TRBV5-1 and J usage is TRBJ2-1, with D perhaps TRBD1 (6 bases). Trimming took off 4 bases at V and 6 bases at J, with 14 bases between the two ends. Germline CDR1 reads SGHRS; CDR2 reads YFSETQ. The CDR3 is 14 residues long. The CDR3 sequence: CASSPEQGSNEQFF. The CDR3 DNA is TGCGCCAGCAGCCCGGAACAGGGCAGCAATGAGCAGTTCTTC.

This clonotype came up many times. V and J are TRBV27 and TRBJ1-6; D call uncertain. The V gene's germline CDR1 is MNHEY and CDR2 SMNVEV (reference sequence). CDR3 length equals 16 residues. V was clipped by 3 bases and J by 0 bases, with 9 bases between them. CDR3 sequence reads: CASSFGSSSYNSPLHF. CDR3 in DNA: TGTGCCAGCAGTTTCGGCAGTAGCTCCTATAATTCACCCCTCCACTTT.

This clonotype qualifies as medium-sized. This rearrangement joins TRBV6-1 to TRBJ2-1; possibly TRBD2 for D (5 bases). V was trimmed by 7 bases and J by 8 bases, leaving 18 bases between them. Germline assignment: CDR1 MNHNS and CDR2 SASEGT. There are 14 residues in the CDR3. For the CDR3, the DNA is TGTGCCAGCAACCGTCAATACGGAGGCGATGAGCAGTTCTTC. Its protein is CASNRQYGGDEQFF.

This clonotype was seen many times. This rearrangement joins TRBV5-1 to TRBJ2-1; D is possibly TRBD2 (6 bases). The CDR3 sequence is 16 residues long. The V gene lost 3 bases and the J gene lost 0 bases, with 13 bases spanning the gap. Germline V gene data show CDR1 as SGHRS and CDR2 as YFSETQ. CDR3 amino acids: CASSSIAASSYNEQFF. The CDR3 region has the DNA TGCGCCAGCAGCTCCATAGCGGCAAGCTCCTACAATGAGCAGTTCTTC.

This clonotype was counted at least ten times. The chain has TRBV6-5 and TRBJ2-7; possibly TRBD1 for D (8 bases). Trimming took 0 bases from V and 6 from J, leaving 18 bases between them. This CDR3 is 16 amino acids long. CDR1 is MNHEY, CDR2 SVGAGI, per germline. CDR3 DNA sequence: TGTGCCAGCAGTTACTCTTCACAGGGGGGGTATGGCGAGCAGTACTTC. It codes for CASSYSSQGGYGEQYF.

This clonotype was counted at least ten times. The V call is TRBV20-1, the J call TRBJ2-5; the match to TRBD1 covers 7 bases. The CDR3 extends over 14 amino acids. V was pared by 6 bases and J by 2 bases, with 9 bases of the junction left unmatched. Per the germline V gene, CDR1 is DFQATT and CDR2 is SNEGSKA (reference sequence). The CDR3 DNA reads as TGCAGTGCGGAACGGGACAGTTATCAAGAGACCCAGTACTTC. Its translation: CSAERDSYQETQYF.

This clonotype was detected a few times. The rearrangement uses TRBV20-1 and TRBJ1-3, with unresolved D. The germline CDR1 and CDR2 sequences are DFQATT and SNEGSKA (reference sequence). The CDR3 runs to 11 residues. The V and J ends lost 8 bases and 0 bases respectively, with 5 bases between them. Here the CDR3 reads CSPVSGNTIYF. The CDR3 region has the DNA TGCAGTCCCGTCTCTGGAAACACCATATATTTT.